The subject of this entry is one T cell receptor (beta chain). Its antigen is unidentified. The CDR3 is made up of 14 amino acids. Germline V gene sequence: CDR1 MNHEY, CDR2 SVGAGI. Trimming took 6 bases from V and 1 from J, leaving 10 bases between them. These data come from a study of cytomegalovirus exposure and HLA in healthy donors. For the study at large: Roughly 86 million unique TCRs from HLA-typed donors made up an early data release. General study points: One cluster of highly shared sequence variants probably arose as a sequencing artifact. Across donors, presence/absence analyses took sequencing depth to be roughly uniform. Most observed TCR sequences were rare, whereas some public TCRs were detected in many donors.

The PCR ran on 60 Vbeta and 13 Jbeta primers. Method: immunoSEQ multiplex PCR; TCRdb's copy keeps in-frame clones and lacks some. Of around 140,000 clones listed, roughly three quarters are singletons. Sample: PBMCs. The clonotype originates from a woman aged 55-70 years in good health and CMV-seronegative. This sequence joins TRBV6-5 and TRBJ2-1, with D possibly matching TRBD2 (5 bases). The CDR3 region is CASSSTGSYNEQFF. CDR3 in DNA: TGTGCCAGCAGCTCCACGGGGTCCTACAATGAGCAGTTCTTC.